A single sample is the source of the 19 T cell receptor beta chains below, sequenced in a study of blood T cell repertoires in COVID-19. This table comes from immunoSEQ multiplex PCR, and its TCRdb copy is limited to in-frame clones, with some not included. The repertoire includes tens of thousands of clones, roughly 77% of them detected once, and 0.83% sits in the top ten. Sequencing input: peripheral blood. The receptors were gathered from a woman aged 65 to 85 with acute or convalescent COVID-19.

The chain links TRBV29-1 to TRBJ1-6; D unresolved. The CDR3 spans 13 residues. Germline V CDR1 and CDR2: SQVTM, ANQGSEA. The germline V and J ends were trimmed by 7 bases and 5 bases, with 12 bases remaining between them. In DNA, the CDR3 is TGCAGCGCCCGCAGCACTAATAATTCACCCCTCCACTTT. Its translation: CSARSTNNSPLHF.

The chain uses TRBV13 and TRBJ2-3; 7 bases align to TRBD2. CDR1 and CDR2 (germline): PRHDT, FYEKMQ (reference sequence). Unmatched junction bases numbered 10, after V lost 4 bases and J lost 0 bases. The CDR3 spans 17 residues. The CDR3 here is CASSSKGTTESTDTQYF. In nucleotides, the CDR3 is TGTGCCAGCAGCTCCAAGGGGACTACTGAAAGCACAGATACGCAGTATTTT.

The CDR3 coding sequence is TGTGCCAGCAGTTACCCCCCTTCCGGCAATGAGCAGTTCTTC. Translating gives CASSYPPSGNEQFF. The J gene is TRBJ2-1, the V gene TRBV6-2 or TRBV6-3; no definite D call. Germline lookup yields CDR1 MNHEY and CDR2 SVGEGT. Trimming took off 2 bases at V and 6 bases at J, with 11 bases between the two ends. CDR3 length: 14 residues.

This clone was seen only a few times. This rearrangement joins TRBV30 to TRBJ1-3; D may be TRBD1 (6 bases). V was pared by 2 bases and J by 8 bases, with 22 bases between. The CDR3 has 16 residues. Germline V gene sequence: CDR1 GTSNPN, CDR2 SVGIG (reference sequence). CDR3 loop: CAWSYEGPGAVDTIYF. The CDR3, as DNA: TGTGCCTGGAGTTACGAGGGGCCAGGGGCCGTCGACACCATATATTTT.

The chain is built from TRBV3-1 (or the pseudogene TRBV3-2) and TRBJ2-7, with D possibly TRBD2 on 6 matching bases. Per the germline V gene, CDR1 is LGHDT and CDR2 is YNNKEL (reference sequence). The CDR3 spans 15 residues. V was clipped by 4 bases and J by 4 bases, with 17 bases between them. CDR3 DNA sequence: TGTGCCAGCAGCCCATCATTAGGAGGGGAGTACGAGCAGTACTTC. Encoded protein: CASSPSLGGEYEQYF.

The genes are TRBV6-6 and TRBJ1-1; D is perhaps TRBD1 (5 bases). The V and J ends lost 7 bases and 0 bases respectively, with 9 bases between them. In germline, CDR1 is MNHNY, CDR2 SVGAGI (reference sequence). CDR3 length: 13 amino acids. This CDR3 is CASTKGLNTEAFF. CDR3 in DNA: TGTGCCAGCACTAAGGGGCTGAACACTGAAGCTTTCTTT.

V gene TRBV5-6 combines with J gene TRBJ2-3, with TRBD2 matching 12 bases. There are 17 residues in the CDR3. The junction had 4 bases not matched to a gene; V was cut back by 2 bases and J by 0 bases. From germline, CDR1 is SGHDT and CDR2 YYEEEE. CDR3 sequence reads: CASSLLAGGQSTDTQYF. CDR3 coding DNA: TGTGCCAGCAGCTTACTAGCGGGGGGTCAAAGCACAGATACGCAGTATTTT.

This sequence joins TRBV15 and TRBJ1-2; 9 positions agree with TRBD1. The V gene end was trimmed by 3 bases and the J gene end by 0 bases; junction bases not matched to a gene: 5. The CDR3 has 16 amino acids. Germline V gene data show CDR1 as LNHNV and CDR2 as YYDKDF (reference sequence). The chain's CDR3 is CATSRAGQGTNYGYTF. Written as DNA, the CDR3 is TGTGCCACCAGCAGGGCGGGACAGGGTACTAACTATGGCTACACCTTC.

The chain recombines TRBV4-3 with TRBJ2-5, with D perhaps matching TRBD1 (6 bases). Germline CDR1 LGHNA, CDR2 YSLEER. The V and J ends lost 1 base and 5 bases respectively, with 14 bases between them. This CDR3 region has 15 residues. CDR3 residues: CASSQVSGAGETQYF. The CDR3 coding sequence is TGCGCCAGCAGCCAAGTTTCAGGGGCAGGTGAGACCCAGTACTTC.

The chain employs TRBV19 and TRBJ1-5, with D perhaps TRBD1 (6 bases). The CDR3 has 18 residues. Trimming left V 2 bases short and J 5 bases short, with 22 bases between. Germline CDR1 reads LNHDA; CDR2 reads SQIVND (reference sequence). The CDR3 protein is CASSIWFPNRDSDQPQHF. For the CDR3, the DNA is TGTGCCAGTAGTATATGGTTCCCGAACAGGGATTCCGATCAGCCCCAGCATTTT.

V gene TRBV30 combines with J gene TRBJ1-1; TRBD1 might be the D (5 bases). CDR3 length: 13 amino acids. Deletions cut 0 bases from V and 9 bases from J, with 14 bases between. CDR1 and CDR2 from the germline V gene are GTSNPN and SVGIG (reference sequence). CDR3 protein: CAWSVRPRAKAFF. DNA of the CDR3: TGTGCCTGGAGTGTACGACCCAGGGCTAAAGCTTTCTTT.

This clone was seen only once. The gene calls are TRBV7-6 and TRBJ1-5; 7 bases match TRBD1. V lost 4 bases, J lost 5 bases, and 2 bases stayed unmatched. The CDR3 sequence is 13 residues long. Germline CDR1 SGHVS, CDR2 FNYEAQ. CDR3 DNA sequence: TGTGCCAGCAGCTCCACAGGGGATCAGCCCCAGCATTTT. Translation gives CASSSTGDQPQHF. The variable domain in full, completed from reference TRBV7-6 and TRBJ1-5, reads GAGVSQSPRYKVTKRGQDVALRCDPISGHVSLYWYRQALGQGPEFLTYFNYEAQQDKSGLPNDRFSAERPEGSISTLTIQRTEQRDSAMYRCASSSTGDQPQHFGDGTRLSIL.

This clone is medium-sized within its sample. The gene calls are TRBV28 and TRBJ1-2; D gene unclear. CDR1 and CDR2 from the germline V gene are MDHEN and SYDVKM. V was shortened by 8 bases and J by 2 bases, with 6 bases between the two germline ends. The CDR3 has 11 residues. The CDR3 DNA reads TGTGCCAGCGACGGGAACTATGGCTACACCTTC. Its protein is CASDGNYGYTF.

V gene TRBV7-8 combines with J gene TRBJ2-5; D possibly corresponds to TRBD2 (6 bases). CDR1 SGHVS and CDR2 FQNEAQ come from the germline V gene. The V end was cut by 3 bases, the J end by 5 bases, with 10 bases between. The CDR3 contains 13 residues. The CDR3 DNA is TGTGCCAGCAGCTTTACGGGAGCGGAGACCCAGTACTTC. It yields the protein CASSFTGAETQYF.

The rearrangement uses TRBV18 and TRBJ1-4, with D unclear. Germline loops: CDR1 KGHSH, CDR2 LQKENI. The ends were cut back, 2 bases at V and 4 bases at J, with 5 bases in the middle. This CDR3 is 13 amino acids long. CDR3 sequence reads: CASSPYINEKLFF. Here the CDR3 DNA reads TGTGCCAGCTCACCATATATTAATGAAAAACTGTTTTTT.

This clone has just one count. The J gene is TRBJ1-5, the V gene TRBV28; D is perhaps TRBD1 (5 bases). CDR3 length: 13 amino acids. Germline CDR1 is MDHEN and CDR2 is SYDVKM. V was cut by 6 bases and J by 3 bases, with 9 bases left in between. The CDR3 nucleotides read TGTGCCAGCAGCAGACAGAACAATCAGCCCCAGCATTTT. Protein sequence: CASSRQNNQPQHF.

The chain joins TRBV7-9 to TRBJ2-2; 14 bases line up with TRBD2. The CDR3 sequence is 17 residues long. J was trimmed by 6 bases and V by 4 bases; bases with no gene match: 7. CDR1 is SEHNR, CDR2 FQNEAQ, per germline (reference sequence). The CDR3 loop reads CASSSFGTSGGPGELFF. As DNA, the CDR3 is TGTGCCAGCAGCTCGTTTGGGACTAGCGGGGGACCCGGGGAGCTGTTTTTT. Full variable domain (rest looked up from reference TRBV7-9 and TRBJ2-2): DTGVSQNPRHKITKRGQNVTFRCDPISEHNRLYWYRQTLGQGPEFLTYFQNEAQLEKSRLLSDRFSAERPKGSFSTLEIQRTEQGDSAMYLCASSSFGTSGGPGELFFGEGSRLTVL.

This clone was observed a single time. The chain combines TRBV30 with TRBJ2-2, with D unclear. V was shortened by 0 bases and J by 5 bases, with 10 bases between the two germline ends. From germline, CDR1 is GTSNPN and CDR2 SVGIG (reference sequence). The CDR3 covers 14 residues. The CDR3 DNA reads as TGTGCCTGGAGTGTTGGGCACACAACCGGGGAGCTGTTTTTT. Amino acids: CAWSVGHTTGELFF.

This clone was observed a few times. The chain combines TRBV19 with TRBJ1-1; D possibly corresponds to TRBD1 (6 bases). V gave up 4 bases and J gave up 4 bases, with 13 bases separating them. Germline CDR1 is LNHDA and CDR2 is SQIVND (reference sequence). This CDR3 is 14 amino acids long. The CDR3 region is CASSTQGGGTEAFF. The DNA of the CDR3 is TGTGCCAGTAGTACACAGGGTGGGGGCACTGAAGCTTTCTTT.